In its sample, the clone carrying this T cell receptor beta chain was seen once. The antigen is undetermined. These data are taken from a study of early stage breast cancer tumors. General study results and limits: Commonly generated sequences made up most enriched TCRB sequences shared between patients. Compared with adjacent normal breast tissue, tumors showed roughly 2.4-fold greater T cell density and higher clonality.

Each sample had two DNA replicates, approximately 0.52 ug blood or roughly 1.4 ug tissue. Method: immunoSEQ multiplex PCR; TCRdb's copy keeps in-frame clones and lacks some. This table has some 48,000 clones, roughly 84% appearing once. V was pared by 1 base and J by 7 bases, with 17 bases between. This CDR3 spans 15 amino acids. CDR1 is SGHTA and CDR2 is FQGNSA in the germline V gene. Sequencing was carried out using blood. The receptor comes from a person aged 50-59 years with breast cancer. This rearrangement joins TRBV7-2 to TRBJ2-7; a possible D gene is TRBD2 (5 bases). The CDR3 sequence is CASSLVAGPPREQYF. CDR3 DNA sequence: TGTGCCAGCAGCTTAGTGGCGGGTCCGCCCCGGGAGCAGTACTTC.